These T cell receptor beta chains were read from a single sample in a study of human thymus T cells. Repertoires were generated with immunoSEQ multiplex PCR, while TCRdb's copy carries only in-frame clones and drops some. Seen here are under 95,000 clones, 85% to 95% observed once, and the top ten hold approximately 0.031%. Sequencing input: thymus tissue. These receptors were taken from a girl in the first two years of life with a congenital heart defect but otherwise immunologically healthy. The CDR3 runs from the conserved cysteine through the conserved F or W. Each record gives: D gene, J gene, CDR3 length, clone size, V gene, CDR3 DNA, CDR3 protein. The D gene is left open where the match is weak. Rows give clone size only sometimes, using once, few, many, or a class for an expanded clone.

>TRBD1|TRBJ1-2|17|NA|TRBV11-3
TGTGCCAGCAGCTCCCGGGACAGGGGGCTTCGATGGAGTGGCTACACCTTC
CASSSRDRGLRWSGYTF
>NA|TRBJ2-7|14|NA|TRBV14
TGTGCCAGCAGCCTCCGACCGGCCCTCTACGAGCAGTACTTC
CASSLRPALYEQYF
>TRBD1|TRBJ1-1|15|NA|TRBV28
TGTGCCAGCAGCCGGGGACAGGGACAAAACACTGAAGCTTTCTTT
CASSRGQGQNTEAFF
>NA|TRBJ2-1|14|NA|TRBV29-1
TGCAGCACCTCGGACCATTCGTCCCCCGGGGAGCAGTTCTTC
CSTSDHSSPGEQFF
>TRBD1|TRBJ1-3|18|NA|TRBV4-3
TGCGCCAGCAGCCACCGCGGCATGACAGGGGGCTCTGGAAACACCATATATTTT
CASSHRGMTGGSGNTIYF
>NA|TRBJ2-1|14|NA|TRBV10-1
TGCGCCAGCAGCCCCCCAGGAAGGAGTAATGAGCAGTTCTTC
CASSPPGRSNEQFF
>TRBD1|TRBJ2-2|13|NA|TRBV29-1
TGCAGCGGTAGGGGGACAGGGGGCGGGGAGCTGTTTTTT
CSGRGTGGGELFF
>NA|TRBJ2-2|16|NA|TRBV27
TGTGCCAGCAGGGGGGCAGGGTCAGCAAACACCGGGGAGCTGTTTTTT
CASRGAGSANTGELFF
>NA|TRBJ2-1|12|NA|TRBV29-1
TGCAGCGTCCTAGGGGGTGGGAATGAGCAGTTCTTC
CSVLGGGNEQFF
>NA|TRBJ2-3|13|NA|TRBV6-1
TGTGCCAGCAGTGAACTCGGCACAGATACGCAGTATTTT
CASSELGTDTQYF
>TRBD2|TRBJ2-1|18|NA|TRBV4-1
TGCGCCAGCAGCCCCGGGACTAGCGGGAGGACGTTATACAATGAGCAGTTCTTC
CASSPGTSGRTLYNEQFF
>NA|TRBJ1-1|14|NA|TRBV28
TGTGCCAGCAGTCCGGGGACGAGAAACACTGAAGCTTTCTTT
CASSPGTRNTEAFF
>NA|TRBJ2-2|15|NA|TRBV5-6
TGTGCCAGTCAGGCTGACCTATCGAACACCGGGGAGCTGTTTTTT
CASQADLSNTGELFF
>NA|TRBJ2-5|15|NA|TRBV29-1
TGCAGCGTCCCCGCCCGGGGGCAGGGACAAGAGACCCAGTACTTC
CSVPARGQGQETQYF
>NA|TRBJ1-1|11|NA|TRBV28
TGTCCCTACACACCGAACACTGAAGCTTTCTTT
CPYTPNTEAFF
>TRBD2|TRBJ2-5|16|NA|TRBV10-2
TGCGCCAGCAGGACTAGCGGGAGGGAAGGGCAAGAGACCCAGTACTTC
CASRTSGREGQETQYF
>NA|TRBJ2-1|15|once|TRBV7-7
TGTGCCAGCAGCAAAGACCCGACCTCCTACAATGAGCAGTTCTTC
CASSKDPTSYNEQFF
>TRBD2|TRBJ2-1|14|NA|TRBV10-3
TGTGCCATCAGAGCGGGAGGGCCCCTTAATGAGCAGTTCTTC
CAIRAGGPLNEQFF
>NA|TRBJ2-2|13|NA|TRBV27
TGTGCCAGCAGTTTACGAGGGACCGGGGAGCTGTTTTTT
CASSLRGTGELFF
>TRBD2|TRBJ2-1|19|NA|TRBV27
TGTGCCAGCTGGTGTTGCGGGACTAGCGGAAACCACTCCTACAATGAGCAGTTCTTC
CASWCCGTSGNHSYNEQFF
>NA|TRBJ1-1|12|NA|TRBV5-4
TGTGCCAGCACGGGGCAGAACACTGAAGCTTTCTTT
CASTGQNTEAFF
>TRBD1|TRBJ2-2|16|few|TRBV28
TGTGCCAGCAGGCCGGGACAGCTGTTTTATACCGGGGAGCTGTTTTTT
CASRPGQLFYTGELFF
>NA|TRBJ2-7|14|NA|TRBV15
TGTGCCACCAGCAGAGGTGGGGGATCCTACGAGCAGTACTTC
CATSRGGGSYEQYF
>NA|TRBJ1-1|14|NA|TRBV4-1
TGCGCCAGCAGCCCCGGGACACTGAACACTGAAGCTTTCTTT
CASSPGTLNTEAFF
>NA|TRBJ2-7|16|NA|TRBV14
TGTGCCAGCAGCCAAGGGCCGTCACACCCCCCCTACGAGCAGTACTTC
CASSQGPSHPPYEQYF
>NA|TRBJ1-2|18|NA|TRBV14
TGTGCCAGCAGCCAAGAGACCATGGCAGGCGGAGCTAACTATGGCTACACCTTC
CASSQETMAGGANYGYTF
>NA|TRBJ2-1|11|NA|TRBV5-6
TGTGCCAGCAGCTTGCGAAATGAGCAGTTCTTC
CASSLRNEQFF
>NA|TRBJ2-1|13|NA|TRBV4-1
TGCGCCAGCAGCCAAGTCCCGGCGAATGAGCAGTTCTTC
CASSQVPANEQFF
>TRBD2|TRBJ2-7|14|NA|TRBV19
TGTGCCAGTAGTCCAGCGGGAGGACTCAACGAGCAGTACTTC
CASSPAGGLNEQYF
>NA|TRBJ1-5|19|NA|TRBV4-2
TGTGCCAGCAGCCCCGGGGCGGCCAGGTGGGGTGATCGCAATCAGCCCCAGCATTTT
CASSPGAARWGDRNQPQHF
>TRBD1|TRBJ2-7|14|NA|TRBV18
TGTGCCAGCTCACCGGGACAGGGGGCTTACGAGCAGTACTTC
CASSPGQGAYEQYF
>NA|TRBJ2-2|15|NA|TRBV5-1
TGCGCCAGCAGCTTGGCCCGGGGGGCGGTCGGGGAGCTGTTTTTT
CASSLARGAVGELFF
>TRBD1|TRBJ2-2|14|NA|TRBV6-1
TGTGCCAGCAGTTTTCTGACAGGGACCGGGGAGCTGTTTTTT
CASSFLTGTGELFF
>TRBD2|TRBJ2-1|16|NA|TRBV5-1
TGCGCCAGCAGCGCGCTGGCTAGCGGGAGGGCCTATGAGCAGTTCTTC
CASSALASGRAYEQFF
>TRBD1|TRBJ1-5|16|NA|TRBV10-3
TGTGCCATCAGTGAGTCGCGGGACAGGGGGAATCAGCCCCAGCATTTT
CAISESRDRGNQPQHF
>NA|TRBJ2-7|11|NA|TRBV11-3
TGTGCCAGCAGCGTCGGCGAGGAGCAGTACTTC
CASSVGEEQYF